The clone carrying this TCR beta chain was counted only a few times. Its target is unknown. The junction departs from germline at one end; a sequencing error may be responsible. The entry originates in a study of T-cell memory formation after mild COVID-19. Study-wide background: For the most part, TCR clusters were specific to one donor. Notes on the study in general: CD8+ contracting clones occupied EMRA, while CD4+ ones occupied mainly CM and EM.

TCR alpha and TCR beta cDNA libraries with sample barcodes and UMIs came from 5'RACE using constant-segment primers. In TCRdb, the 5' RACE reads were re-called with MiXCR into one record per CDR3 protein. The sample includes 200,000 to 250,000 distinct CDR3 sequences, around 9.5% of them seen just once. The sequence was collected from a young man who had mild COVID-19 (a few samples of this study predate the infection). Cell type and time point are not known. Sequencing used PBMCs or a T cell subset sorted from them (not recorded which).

Written as DNA, the CDR3 is TGTGCCAGCACTTTAACTAGCGGGGCCGCCTACGAGCAGTACTTC. It specifies CASTLTSGAAYEQYF. V usage is TRBV12-3 or TRBV12-4 and J usage is TRBJ2-7; TRBD2 matches 10 bases. This CDR3 is built from 15 residues.